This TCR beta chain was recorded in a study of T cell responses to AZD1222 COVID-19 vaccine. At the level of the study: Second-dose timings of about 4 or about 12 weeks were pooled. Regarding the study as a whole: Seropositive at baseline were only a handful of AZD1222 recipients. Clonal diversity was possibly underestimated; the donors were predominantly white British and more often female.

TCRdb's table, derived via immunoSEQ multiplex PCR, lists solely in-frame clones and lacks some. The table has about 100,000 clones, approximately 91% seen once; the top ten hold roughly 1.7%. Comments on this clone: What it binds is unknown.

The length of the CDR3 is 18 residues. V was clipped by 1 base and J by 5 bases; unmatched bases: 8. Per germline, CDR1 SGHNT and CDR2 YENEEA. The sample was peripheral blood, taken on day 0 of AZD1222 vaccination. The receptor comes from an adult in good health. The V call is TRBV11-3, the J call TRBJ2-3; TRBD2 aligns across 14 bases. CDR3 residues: CASSLGPGGTSGRDTQYF. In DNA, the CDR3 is TGTGCCAGCAGCTTAGGCCCCGGAGGGACTAGCGGGAGAGATACGCAGTATTTT.